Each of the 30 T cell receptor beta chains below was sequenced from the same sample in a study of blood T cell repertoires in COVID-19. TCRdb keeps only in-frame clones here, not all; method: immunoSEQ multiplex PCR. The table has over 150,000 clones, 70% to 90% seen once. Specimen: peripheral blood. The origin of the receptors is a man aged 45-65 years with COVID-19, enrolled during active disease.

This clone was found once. The CDR3 bases are TGTGCCAGCAGCTTAGTGGGGGGACAGGGGGCTTTCACAGATACGCAGTATTTT. Its protein is CASSLVGGQGAFTDTQYF. The chain combines TRBV7-2 with TRBJ2-3; 12 bases line up with TRBD1. The trim removed 1 base at V and 2 bases at J, leaving 7 bases unmatched. This CDR3 has 18 residues. Germline V gene sequence: CDR1 SGHTA, CDR2 FQGNSA.

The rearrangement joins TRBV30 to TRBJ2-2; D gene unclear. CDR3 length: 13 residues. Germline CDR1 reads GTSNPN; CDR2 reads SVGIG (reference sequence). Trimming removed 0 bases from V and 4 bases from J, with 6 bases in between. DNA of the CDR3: TGTGCCTGGAGTGTACAGTCCACCGGGGAGCTGTTTTTT. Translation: CAWSVQSTGELFF. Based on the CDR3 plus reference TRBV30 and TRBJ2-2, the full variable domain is SQTIHQWPATLVQPVGSPLSLECTVEGTSNPNLYWYRQAAGRGLQLLFYSVGIGQISSEVPQNLSASRPQDRQFILSSKKLLLSDSGFYLCAWSVQSTGELFFGEGSRLTVL.

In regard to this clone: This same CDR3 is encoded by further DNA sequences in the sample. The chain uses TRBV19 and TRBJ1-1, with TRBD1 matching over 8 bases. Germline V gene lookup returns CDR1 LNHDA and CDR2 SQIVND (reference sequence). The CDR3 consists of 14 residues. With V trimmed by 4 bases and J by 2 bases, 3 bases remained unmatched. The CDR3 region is CASSTQGANTEAFF. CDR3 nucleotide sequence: TGTGCCAGTAGTACCCAGGGGGCTAACACTGAAGCTTTCTTT.

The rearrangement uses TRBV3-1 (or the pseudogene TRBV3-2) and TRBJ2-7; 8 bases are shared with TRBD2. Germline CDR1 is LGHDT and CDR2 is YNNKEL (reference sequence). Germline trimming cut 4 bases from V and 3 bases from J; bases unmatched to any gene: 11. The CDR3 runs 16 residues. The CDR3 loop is CASSPTWGGRNYEQYF. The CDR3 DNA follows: TGTGCCAGCAGCCCCACCTGGGGCGGGAGGAACTACGAGCAGTACTTC.

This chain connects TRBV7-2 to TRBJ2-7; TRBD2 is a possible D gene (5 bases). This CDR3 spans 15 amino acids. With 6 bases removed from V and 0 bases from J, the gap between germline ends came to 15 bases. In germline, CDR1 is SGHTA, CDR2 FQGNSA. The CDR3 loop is CASSYVRGSSYEQYF. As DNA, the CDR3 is TGTGCCAGCAGTTACGTACGGGGAAGCTCCTACGAGCAGTACTTC.

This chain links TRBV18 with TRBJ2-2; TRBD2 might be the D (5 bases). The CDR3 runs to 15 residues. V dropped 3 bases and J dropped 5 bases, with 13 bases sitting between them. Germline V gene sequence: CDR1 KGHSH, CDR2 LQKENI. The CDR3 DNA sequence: TGTGCCAGCTCACCGGAGGACGACGGGACCGGGGAGCTGTTTTTT. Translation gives CASSPEDDGTGELFF.

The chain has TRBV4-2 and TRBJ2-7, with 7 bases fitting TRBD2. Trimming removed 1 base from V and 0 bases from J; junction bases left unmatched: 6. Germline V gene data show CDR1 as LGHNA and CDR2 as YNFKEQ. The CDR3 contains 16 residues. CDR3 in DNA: TGTGCCAGCAGCCAAGCTCTAGCGGACTACTCCTACGAGCAGTACTTC. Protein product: CASSQALADYSYEQYF.

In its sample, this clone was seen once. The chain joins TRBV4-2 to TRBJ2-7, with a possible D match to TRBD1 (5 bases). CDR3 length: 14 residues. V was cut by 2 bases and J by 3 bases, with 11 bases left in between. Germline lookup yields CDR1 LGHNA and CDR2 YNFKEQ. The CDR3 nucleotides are TGTGCCAGCAGCCAACCGACAGTAGACTACGAGCAGTACTTC. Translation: CASSQPTVDYEQYF.

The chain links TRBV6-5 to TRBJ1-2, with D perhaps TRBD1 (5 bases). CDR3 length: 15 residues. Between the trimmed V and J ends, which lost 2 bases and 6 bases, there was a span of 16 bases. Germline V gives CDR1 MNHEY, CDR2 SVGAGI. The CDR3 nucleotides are TGTGCCAGCAGTTACATGGGACGGCGGGACGATGGCTACACCTTC. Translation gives CASSYMGRRDDGYTF.

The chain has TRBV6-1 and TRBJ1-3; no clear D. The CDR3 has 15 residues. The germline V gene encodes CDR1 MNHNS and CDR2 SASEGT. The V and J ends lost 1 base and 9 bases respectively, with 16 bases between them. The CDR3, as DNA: TGTGCCAGCAGTGAAGGAACATCCCCCGGGAGCACCATATATTTT. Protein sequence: CASSEGTSPGSTIYF.

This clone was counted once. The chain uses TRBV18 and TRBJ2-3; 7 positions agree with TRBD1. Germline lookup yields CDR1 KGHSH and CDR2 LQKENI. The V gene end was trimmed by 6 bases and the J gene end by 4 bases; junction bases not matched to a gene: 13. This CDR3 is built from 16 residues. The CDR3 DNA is TGTGCCAGCTCTCACCCGTCCGGGACAGTAGCAGATACGCAGTATTTT. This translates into CASSHPSGTVADTQYF.

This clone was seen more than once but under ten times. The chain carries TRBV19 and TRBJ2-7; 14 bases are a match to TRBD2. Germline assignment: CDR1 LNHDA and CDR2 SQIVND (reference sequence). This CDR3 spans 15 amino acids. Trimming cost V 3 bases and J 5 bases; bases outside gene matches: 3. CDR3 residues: CASSMRTSGRNEQYF. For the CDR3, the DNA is TGTGCCAGTAGTATGCGGACTAGCGGGAGGAACGAGCAGTACTTC.

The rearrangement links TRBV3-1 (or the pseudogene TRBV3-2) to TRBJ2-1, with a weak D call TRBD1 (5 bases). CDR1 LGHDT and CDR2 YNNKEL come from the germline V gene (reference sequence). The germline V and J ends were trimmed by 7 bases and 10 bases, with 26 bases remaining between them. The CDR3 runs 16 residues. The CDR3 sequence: CASNTRGQVNWGEQFF. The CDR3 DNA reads TGTGCCAGCAACACAAGGGGTCAAGTCAATTGGGGCGAGCAGTTCTTC.

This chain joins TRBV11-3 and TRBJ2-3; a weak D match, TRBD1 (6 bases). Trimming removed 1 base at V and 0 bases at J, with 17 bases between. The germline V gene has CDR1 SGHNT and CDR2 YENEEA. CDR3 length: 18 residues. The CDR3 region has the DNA TGTGCCAGCAGCTTAGGTTTACTCGCAGGGGCTAGCACAGATACGCAGTATTTT. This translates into CASSLGLLAGASTDTQYF.

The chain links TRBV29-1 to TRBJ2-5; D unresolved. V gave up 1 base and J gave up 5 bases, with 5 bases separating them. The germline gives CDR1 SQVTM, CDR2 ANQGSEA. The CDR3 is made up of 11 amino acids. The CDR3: CSVEGPETQYF. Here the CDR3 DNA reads TGCAGCGTTGAAGGGCCGGAGACCCAGTACTTC.

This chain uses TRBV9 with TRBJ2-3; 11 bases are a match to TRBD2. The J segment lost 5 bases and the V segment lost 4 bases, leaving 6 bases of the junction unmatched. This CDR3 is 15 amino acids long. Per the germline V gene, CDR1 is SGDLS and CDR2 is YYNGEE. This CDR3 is CASSPQLAGVDTQYF. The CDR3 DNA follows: TGTGCCAGCAGCCCACAACTAGCGGGAGTAGATACGCAGTATTTT.

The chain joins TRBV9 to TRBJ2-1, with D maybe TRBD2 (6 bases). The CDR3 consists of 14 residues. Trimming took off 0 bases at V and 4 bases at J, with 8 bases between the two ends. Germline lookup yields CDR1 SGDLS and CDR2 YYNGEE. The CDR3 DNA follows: TGTGCCAGCAGCGTAGCGGGAGAATACAATGAGCAGTTCTTC. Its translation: CASSVAGEYNEQFF.

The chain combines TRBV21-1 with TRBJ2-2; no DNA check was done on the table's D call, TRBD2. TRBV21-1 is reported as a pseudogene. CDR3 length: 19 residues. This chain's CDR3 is CASSPCGASGATNTGELFF. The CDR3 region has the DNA TGTGCCAGCAGTCCCTGTGGCGCTAGCGGGGCAACGAACACCGGGGAGCTGTTTTTT.

The CDR3 sequence: CASSQDWGAGGPGEQFF. The CDR3 nucleotides are TGTGCCAGCAGCCAAGATTGGGGCGCGGGAGGGCCGGGTGAGCAGTTCTTC. The J gene is TRBJ2-1, the V gene TRBV3-1 (or the pseudogene TRBV3-2), with TRBD2 identical over 9 bases. The CDR3 has 17 residues. The germline gives CDR1 LGHDT, CDR2 YNNKEL (reference sequence). The J segment lost 9 bases and the V segment lost 0 bases, leaving 12 bases of the junction unmatched.

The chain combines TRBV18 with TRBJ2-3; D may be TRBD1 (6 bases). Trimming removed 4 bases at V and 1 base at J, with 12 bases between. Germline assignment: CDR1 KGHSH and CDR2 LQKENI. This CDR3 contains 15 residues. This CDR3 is CASSRIRTGTDTQYF. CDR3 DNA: TGTGCCAGCTCACGAATTCGGACAGGCACAGATACGCAGTATTTT.

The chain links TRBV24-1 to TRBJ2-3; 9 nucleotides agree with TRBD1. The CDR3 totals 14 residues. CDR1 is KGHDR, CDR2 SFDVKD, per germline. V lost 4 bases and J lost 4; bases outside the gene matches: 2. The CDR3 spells CATSETGGPDTQYF. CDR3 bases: TGTGCCACCAGTGAAACAGGGGGCCCAGATACGCAGTATTTT.

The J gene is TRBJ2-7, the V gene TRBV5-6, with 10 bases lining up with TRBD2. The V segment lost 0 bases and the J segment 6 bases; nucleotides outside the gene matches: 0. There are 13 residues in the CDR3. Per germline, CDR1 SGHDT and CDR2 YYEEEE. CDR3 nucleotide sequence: TGTGCCAGCAGCTTGGTAGCGGGAGGCGAGCAGTACTTC. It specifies CASSLVAGGEQYF.

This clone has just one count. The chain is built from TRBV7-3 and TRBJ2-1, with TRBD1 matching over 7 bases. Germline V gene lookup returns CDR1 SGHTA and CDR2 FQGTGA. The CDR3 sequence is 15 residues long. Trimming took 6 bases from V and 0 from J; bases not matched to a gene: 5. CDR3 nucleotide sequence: TGTGCCAGCAGTCCCACAGGGGTCTCCTACAATGAGCAGTTCTTC. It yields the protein CASSPTGVSYNEQFF.

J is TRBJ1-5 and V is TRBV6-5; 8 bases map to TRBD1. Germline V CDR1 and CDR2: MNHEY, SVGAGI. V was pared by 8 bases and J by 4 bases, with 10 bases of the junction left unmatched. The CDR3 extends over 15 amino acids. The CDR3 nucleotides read TGTGCCAGCTCCGATAGACAGGGGAATAATCAGCCCCAGCATTTT. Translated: CASSDRQGNNQPQHF.

CDR3 sequence: CAISSGTGGRDYGYTF. Here the CDR3 DNA reads TGTGCCATCAGTTCCGGGACAGGGGGCAGAGACTATGGCTACACCTTC. V and J are TRBV10-3 and TRBJ1-2, with 12 bases aligning to TRBD1. CDR3 size: 16 residues. The V and J ends lost 5 bases and 3 bases, in that order; junction bases with no gene match: 7. CDR1 and CDR2 from the germline V gene are ENHRY and SYGVKD.

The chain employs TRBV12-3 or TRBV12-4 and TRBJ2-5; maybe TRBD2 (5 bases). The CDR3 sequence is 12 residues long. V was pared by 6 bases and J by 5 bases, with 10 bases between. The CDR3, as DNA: TGTGCCAGCAGGTGGGCTAGCGAGACCCAGTACTTC. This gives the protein CASRWASETQYF.

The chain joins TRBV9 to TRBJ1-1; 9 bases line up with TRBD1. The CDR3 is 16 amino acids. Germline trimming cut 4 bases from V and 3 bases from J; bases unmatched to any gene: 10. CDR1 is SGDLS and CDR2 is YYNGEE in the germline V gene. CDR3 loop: CASSLRGDRVDTEAFF. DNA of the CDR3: TGTGCCAGCAGCTTAAGAGGGGACAGGGTCGACACTGAAGCTTTCTTT.

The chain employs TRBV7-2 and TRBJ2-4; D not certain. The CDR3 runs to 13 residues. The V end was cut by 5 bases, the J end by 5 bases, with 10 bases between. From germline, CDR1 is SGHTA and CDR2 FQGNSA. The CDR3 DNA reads TGTGCCAGCAGCCAAATGGCAGAAAACATTCAGTACTTC. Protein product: CASSQMAENIQYF.

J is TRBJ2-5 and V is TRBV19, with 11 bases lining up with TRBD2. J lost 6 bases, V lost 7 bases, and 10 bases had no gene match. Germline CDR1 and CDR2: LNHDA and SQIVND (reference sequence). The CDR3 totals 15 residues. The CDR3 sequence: CASTPASGGMQTQYF. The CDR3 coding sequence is TGTGCCAGTACCCCGGCTAGCGGGGGGATGCAGACCCAGTACTTC.

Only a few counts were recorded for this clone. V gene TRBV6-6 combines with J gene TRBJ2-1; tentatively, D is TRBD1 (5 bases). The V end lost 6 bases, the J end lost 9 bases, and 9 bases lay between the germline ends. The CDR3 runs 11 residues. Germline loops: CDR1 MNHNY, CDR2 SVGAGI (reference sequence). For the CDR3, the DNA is TGTGCCAGCAGATTCGACAGTGAGCAGTTCTTC. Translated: CASRFDSEQFF.